This TCR beta chain was identified in a study of regulatory T cells in long-lasting Graves disease. A remark on this clonotype: Its antigen is not known.

Germline-derived CDR1 and CDR2 are MGHDK and SYGVNS. Trimming took 0 bases from V and 0 from J, leaving 9 bases between them. CDR3 length equals 17 residues. Arm-PCR with iRepertoire HTBI primers amplified the CDR3 regions for these TCR beta libraries. MiXCR, applied by TCRdb to the multiplex PCR reads, yields one record per CDR3 protein. This sample carries 350,000 to 500,000 distinct CDR3 sequences, over 20% of them seen once, and the ten largest clones take roughly an eighth. The study, taken as a whole, reports: Thyroid tissue went unexamined; only peripheral blood was analyzed. Preferential use of TRBV28, TRBJ1-2 and TRBJ2-5 was seen in persistent disease.

This sample's time point: persistent/refractory GD, antithyroid drugs over 5 years with positive TRAb. Construction of the TCR library relied on RNA isolated from PBMCs. The patients were enrolled through endocrinology in Xi'an, China. EDTA tubes were used for drawing 8.5 to 9.5 milliliters of peripheral blood. The J gene is TRBJ2-6, the V gene TRBV25-1; D gene ambiguous. The input for sequencing was peripheral blood mononuclear cells (PBMCs), taken when the disease was refractory, from a patient treated with antithyroid drugs. The clonotype was recovered from a female donor with Graves disease. CDR3 region: CASSEYFPGSGANVLTF. CDR3 in DNA: TGTGCCAGCAGTGAATATTTCCCAGGCTCTGGGGCCAACGTCCTGACTTTC.